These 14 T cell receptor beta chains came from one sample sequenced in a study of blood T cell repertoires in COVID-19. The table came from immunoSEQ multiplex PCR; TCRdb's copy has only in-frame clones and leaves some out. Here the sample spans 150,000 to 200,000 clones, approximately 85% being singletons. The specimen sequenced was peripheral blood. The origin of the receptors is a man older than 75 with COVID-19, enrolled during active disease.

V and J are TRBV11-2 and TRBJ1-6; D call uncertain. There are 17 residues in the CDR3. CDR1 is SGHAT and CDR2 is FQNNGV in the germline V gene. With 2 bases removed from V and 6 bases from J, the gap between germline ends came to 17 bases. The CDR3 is CASSLLMGSSSNSPLHF. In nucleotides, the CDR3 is TGTGCCAGCAGCTTATTGATGGGCAGCTCGAGTAATTCACCCCTCCACTTT.

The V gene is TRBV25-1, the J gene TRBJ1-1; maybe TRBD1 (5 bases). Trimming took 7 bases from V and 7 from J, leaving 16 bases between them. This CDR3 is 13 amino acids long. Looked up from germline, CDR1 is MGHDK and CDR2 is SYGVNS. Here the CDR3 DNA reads TGTGCCAGCACCCCCAGAAGGGGAAGTGAAGCTTTCTTT. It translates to CASTPRRGSEAFF.

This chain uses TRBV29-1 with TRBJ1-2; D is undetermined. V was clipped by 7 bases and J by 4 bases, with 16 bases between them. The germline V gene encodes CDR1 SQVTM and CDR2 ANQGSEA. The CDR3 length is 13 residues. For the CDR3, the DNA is TGCAGCGCCGAGGGAGGGAGAGTCTATGGCTACACCTTC. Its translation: CSAEGGRVYGYTF.

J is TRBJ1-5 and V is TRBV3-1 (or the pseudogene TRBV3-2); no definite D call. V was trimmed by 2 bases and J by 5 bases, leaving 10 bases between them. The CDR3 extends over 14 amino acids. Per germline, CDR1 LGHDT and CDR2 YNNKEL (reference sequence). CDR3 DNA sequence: TGTGCCAGCAGCCAAAACCCTTCGGATCAGCCCCAGCATTTT. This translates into CASSQNPSDQPQHF.

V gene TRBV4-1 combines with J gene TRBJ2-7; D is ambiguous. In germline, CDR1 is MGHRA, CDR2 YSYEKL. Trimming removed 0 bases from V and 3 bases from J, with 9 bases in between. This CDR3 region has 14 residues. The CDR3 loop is CASSQEFPGYEQYF. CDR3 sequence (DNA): TGCGCCAGCAGCCAAGAATTCCCGGGCTACGAGCAGTACTTC.

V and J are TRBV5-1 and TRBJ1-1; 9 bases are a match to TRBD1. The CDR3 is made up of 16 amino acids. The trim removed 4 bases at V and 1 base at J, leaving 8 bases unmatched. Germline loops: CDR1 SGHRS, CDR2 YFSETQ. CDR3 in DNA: TGCGCCAGCAGCCTGGAGGGACAGGGCCAGAACACTGAAGCTTTCTTT. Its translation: CASSLEGQGQNTEAFF.

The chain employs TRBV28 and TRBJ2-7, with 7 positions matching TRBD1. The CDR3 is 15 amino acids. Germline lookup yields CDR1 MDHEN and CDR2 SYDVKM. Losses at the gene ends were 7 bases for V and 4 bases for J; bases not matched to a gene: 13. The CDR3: CASNPNRGKWYEQYF. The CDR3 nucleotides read TGTGCCAGCAATCCCAACAGGGGAAAGTGGTACGAGCAGTACTTC.

Here the CDR3 DNA reads TGCGCCAGCAGCCAAGATCATGTCTTAGCGAACACCGGGGAGCTGTTTTTT. The encoded protein is CASSQDHVLANTGELFF. This chain connects TRBV4-1 to TRBJ2-2; D gene ambiguous. There are 17 residues in the CDR3. Between the trimmed V and J ends, which lost 0 bases and 0 bases, there was a span of 11 bases. CDR1 and CDR2 from the germline V gene are MGHRA and YSYEKL.

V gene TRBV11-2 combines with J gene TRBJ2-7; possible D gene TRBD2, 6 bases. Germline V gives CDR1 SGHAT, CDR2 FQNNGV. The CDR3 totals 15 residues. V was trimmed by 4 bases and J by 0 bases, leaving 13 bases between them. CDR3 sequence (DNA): TGTGCCAGCAGCTCCGGGGGTACAAGCTCCTACGAGCAGTACTTC. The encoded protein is CASSSGGTSSYEQYF.

As DNA, the CDR3 is TGTGCCAGCAGCCCAGGGGATGCAACTAATGAAAAACTGTTTTTT. It specifies CASSPGDATNEKLFF. The V and J genes are TRBV7-9 and TRBJ1-4, with TRBD1 as a possible D gene (6 bases). CDR1 is SEHNR and CDR2 is FQNEAQ in the germline V gene (reference sequence). This CDR3 region has 15 residues. V lost 5 bases and J 0 bases, leaving 10 bases between the germline ends. The full variable domain, rest sourced from reference TRBV7-9 and TRBJ1-4, is DTGVSQNPRHKITKRGQNVTFRCDPISEHNRLYWYRQTLGQGPEFLTYFQNEAQLEKSRLLSDRFSAERPKGSFSTLEIQRTEQGDSAMYLCASSPGDATNEKLFFGSGTQLSVL.

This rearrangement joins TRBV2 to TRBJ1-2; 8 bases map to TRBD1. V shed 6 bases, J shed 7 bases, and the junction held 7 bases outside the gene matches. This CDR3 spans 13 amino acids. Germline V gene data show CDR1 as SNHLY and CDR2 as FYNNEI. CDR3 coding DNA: TGTGCCAGCAGGGGGACAGGCGCGGGTGGCTACACCTTC. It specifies CASRGTGAGGYTF.

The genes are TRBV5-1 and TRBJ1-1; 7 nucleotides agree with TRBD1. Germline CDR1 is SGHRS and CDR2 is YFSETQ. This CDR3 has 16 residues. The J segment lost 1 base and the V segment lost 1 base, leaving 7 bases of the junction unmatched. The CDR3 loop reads CASSLLAGGSNTEAFF. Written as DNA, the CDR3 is TGCGCCAGCAGCTTGTTGGCAGGGGGATCGAACACTGAAGCTTTCTTT.

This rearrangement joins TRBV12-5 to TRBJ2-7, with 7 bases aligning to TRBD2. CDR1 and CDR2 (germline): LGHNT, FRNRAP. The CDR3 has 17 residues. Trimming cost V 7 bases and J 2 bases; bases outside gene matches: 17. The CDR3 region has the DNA TGTGCTAGTGCCCCTTGGCCGGGGGGAGGGTGGACCTACGAGCAGTACTTC. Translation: CASAPWPGGGWTYEQYF.

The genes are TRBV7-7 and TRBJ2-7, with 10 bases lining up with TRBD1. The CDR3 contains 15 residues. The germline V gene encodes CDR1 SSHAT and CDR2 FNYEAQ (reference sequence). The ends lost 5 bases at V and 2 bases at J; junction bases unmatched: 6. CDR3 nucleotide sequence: TGTGCCAGCAGCGCCCTGGGGACAGGGGCCTACGAGCAGTACTTC. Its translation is CASSALGTGAYEQYF.